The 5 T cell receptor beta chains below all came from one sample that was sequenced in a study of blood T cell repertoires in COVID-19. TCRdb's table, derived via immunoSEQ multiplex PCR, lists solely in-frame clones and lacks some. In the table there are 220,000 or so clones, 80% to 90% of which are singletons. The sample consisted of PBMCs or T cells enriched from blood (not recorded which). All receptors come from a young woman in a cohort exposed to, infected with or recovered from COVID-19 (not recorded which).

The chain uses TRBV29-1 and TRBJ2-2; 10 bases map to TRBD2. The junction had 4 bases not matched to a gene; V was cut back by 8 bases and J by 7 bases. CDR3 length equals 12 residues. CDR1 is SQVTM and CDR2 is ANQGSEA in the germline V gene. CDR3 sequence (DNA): TGCAGCTCCGGGACTAGCGACGGGGAGCTGTTTTTT. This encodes CSSGTSDGELFF.

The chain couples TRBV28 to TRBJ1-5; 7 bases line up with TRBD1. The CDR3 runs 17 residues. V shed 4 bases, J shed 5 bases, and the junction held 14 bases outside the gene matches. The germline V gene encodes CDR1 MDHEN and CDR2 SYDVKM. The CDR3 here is CASSSIPTGAWDQPQHF. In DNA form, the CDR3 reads TGTGCCAGCAGTTCAATCCCCACAGGGGCCTGGGATCAGCCCCAGCATTTT.

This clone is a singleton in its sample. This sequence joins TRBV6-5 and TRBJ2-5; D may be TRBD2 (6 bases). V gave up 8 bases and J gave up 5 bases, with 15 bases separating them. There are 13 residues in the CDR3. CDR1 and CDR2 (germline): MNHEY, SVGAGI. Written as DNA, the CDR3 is TGTGCCAGCGGGCGGGATGTGGGGGAGACCCAGTACTTC. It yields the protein CASGRDVGETQYF.

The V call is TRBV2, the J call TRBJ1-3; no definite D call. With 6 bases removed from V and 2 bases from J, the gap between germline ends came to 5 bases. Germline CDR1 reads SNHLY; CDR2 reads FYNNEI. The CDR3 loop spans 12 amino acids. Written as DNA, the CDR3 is TGTGCCAGCAGGGAGGCTGGAAACACCATATATTTT. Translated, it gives CASREAGNTIYF.

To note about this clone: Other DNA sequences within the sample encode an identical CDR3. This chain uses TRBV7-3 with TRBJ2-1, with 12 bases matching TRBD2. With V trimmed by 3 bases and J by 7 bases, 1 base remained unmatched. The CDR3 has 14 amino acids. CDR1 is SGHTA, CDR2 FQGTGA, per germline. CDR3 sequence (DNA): TGTGCCAGCAGCTTCGGGACTAGCGGGAATGAGCAGTTCTTC. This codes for CASSFGTSGNEQFF.